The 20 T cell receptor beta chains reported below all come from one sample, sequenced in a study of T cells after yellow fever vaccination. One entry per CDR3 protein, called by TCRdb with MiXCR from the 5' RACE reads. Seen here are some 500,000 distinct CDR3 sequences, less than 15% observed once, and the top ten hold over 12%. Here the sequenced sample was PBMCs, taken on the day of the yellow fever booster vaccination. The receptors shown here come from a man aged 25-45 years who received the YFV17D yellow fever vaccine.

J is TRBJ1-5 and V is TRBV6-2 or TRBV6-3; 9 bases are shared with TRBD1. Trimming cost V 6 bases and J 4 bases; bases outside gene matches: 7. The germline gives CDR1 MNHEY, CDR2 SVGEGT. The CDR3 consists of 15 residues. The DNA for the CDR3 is TGTGCCAGCAGGACAGGGGGGTTGAAAAATCAGCCCCAGCATTTT. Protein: CASRTGGLKNQPQHF.

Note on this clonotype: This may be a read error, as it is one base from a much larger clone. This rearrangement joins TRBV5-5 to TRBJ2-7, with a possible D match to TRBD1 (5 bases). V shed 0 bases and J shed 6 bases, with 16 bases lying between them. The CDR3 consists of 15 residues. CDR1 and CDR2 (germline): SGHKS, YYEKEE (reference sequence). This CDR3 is CASSLGARVIFEQYF. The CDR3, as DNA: TGTGCCAGCAGCTTGGGCGCCAGGGTAATCTTCGAGCAGTACTTC.

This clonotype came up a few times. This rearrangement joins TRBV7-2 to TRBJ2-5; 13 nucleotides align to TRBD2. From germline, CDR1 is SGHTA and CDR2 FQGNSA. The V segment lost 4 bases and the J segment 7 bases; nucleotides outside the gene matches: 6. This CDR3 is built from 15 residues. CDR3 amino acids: CASSYGLAGAGTQYF. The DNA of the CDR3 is TGTGCCAGCAGCTACGGACTAGCGGGAGCGGGGACCCAGTACTTC.

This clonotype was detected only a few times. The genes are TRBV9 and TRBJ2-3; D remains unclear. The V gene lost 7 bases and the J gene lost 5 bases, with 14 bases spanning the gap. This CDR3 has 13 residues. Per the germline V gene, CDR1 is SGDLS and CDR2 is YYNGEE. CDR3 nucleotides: TGTGCCAGCGGGGAACCGGCTGGAGATACGCAGTATTTT. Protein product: CASGEPAGDTQYF.

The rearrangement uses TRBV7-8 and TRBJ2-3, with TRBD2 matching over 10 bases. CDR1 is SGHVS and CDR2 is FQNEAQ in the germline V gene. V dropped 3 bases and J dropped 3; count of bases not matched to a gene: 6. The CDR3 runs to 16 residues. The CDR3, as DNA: TGTGCCAGCAGCTTCGCCCCTAGCGGGGGTACAGATACGCAGTATTTT. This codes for CASSFAPSGGTDTQYF. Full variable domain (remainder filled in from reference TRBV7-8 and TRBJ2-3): GAGVSQSPRYKVAKRGQDVALRCDPISGHVSLFWYQQALGQGPEFLTYFQNEAQLDKSGLPSDRFFAERPEGSVSTLKIQRTQQEDSAVYLCASSFAPSGGTDTQYFGPGTRLTVL.

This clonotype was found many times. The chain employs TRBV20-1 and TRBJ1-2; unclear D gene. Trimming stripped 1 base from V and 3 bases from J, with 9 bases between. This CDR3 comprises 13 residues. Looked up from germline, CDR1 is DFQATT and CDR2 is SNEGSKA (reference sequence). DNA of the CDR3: TGCAGTGCTAGAGTTGAAGCTGACTATGGCTACACCTTC. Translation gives CSARVEADYGYTF.

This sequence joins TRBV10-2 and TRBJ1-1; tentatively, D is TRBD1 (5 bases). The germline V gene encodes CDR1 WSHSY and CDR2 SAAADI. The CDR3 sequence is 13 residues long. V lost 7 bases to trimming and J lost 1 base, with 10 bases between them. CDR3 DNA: TGCGCCAGCAAGGGGTTAGGGAACACTGAAGCTTTCTTT. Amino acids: CASKGLGNTEAFF.

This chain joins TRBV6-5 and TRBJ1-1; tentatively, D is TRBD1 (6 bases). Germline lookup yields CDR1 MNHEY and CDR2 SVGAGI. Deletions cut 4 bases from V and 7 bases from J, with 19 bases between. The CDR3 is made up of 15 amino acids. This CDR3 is CASSLSDSGGGEAFF. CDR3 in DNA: TGTGCCAGCAGTTTATCGGACAGCGGAGGGGGTGAAGCTTTCTTT.

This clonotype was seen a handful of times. As DNA, the CDR3 is TGTGCCAGCAGCTTAGGGGACAGCATTGCCTACGAGCAGTACTTC. Residues: CASSLGDSIAYEQYF. The gene calls are TRBV5-8 and TRBJ2-7; 7 nucleotides align to TRBD1. This CDR3 comprises 15 residues. V lost 2 bases, J lost 2 bases, and 7 bases stayed unmatched. Germline assignment: CDR1 SGHTS and CDR2 YDEGEE.

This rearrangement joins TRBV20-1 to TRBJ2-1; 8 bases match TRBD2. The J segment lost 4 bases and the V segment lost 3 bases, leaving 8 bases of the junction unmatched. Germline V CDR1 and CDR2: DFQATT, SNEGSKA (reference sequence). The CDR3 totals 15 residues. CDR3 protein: CSARESGSWYNEQFF. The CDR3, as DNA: TGCAGTGCTAGGGAAAGCGGGAGTTGGTACAATGAGCAGTTCTTC.

The CDR3, as DNA: TGTGCCAGCAGTGTAAGCCGAGGGGCTTCGAACACCGGGGAGCTGTTTTTT. This sequence encodes CASSVSRGASNTGELFF. This rearrangement joins TRBV6-1 to TRBJ2-2; D tentatively reads TRBD1 or TRBD2 (5 bases each). CDR1 and CDR2 (germline): MNHNS, SASEGT. V was pared by 4 bases and J by 0 bases, with 15 bases between. The CDR3 has 17 amino acids.

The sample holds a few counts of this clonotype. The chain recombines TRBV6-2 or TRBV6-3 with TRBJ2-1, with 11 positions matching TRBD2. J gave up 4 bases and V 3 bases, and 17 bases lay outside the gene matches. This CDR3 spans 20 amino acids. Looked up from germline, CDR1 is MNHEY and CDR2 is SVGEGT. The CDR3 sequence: CASSYGTGVSSGRSYNEQFF. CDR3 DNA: TGTGCCAGCAGTTATGGAACAGGGGTTTCTAGCGGGAGGTCTTACAATGAGCAGTTCTTC.

DNA for the CDR3: TGCGCCAGCAGCCAACCAGGGATCGGGGAGCTGTTTTTT. Translated, it gives CASSQPGIGELFF. The rearrangement uses TRBV4-3 and TRBJ2-2, with a possible D match to TRBD1 (5 bases). Trimming cost V 2 bases and J 7 bases, with 8 bases left between them. Germline V gene data show CDR1 as LGHNA and CDR2 as YSLEER. The CDR3 loop spans 13 amino acids.

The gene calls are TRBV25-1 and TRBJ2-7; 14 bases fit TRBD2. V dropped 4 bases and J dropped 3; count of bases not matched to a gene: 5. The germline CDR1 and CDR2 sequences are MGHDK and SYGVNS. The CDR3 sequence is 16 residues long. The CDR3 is CASSGQTSGRVYEQYF. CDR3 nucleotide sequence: TGTGCCAGCAGTGGCCAGACTAGCGGGAGGGTCTACGAGCAGTACTTC.

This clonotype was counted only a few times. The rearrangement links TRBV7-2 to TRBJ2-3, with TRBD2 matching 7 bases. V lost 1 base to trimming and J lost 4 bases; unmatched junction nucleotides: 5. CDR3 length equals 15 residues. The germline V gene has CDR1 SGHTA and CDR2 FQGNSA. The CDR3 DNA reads TGTGCCAGCAGCTTAGGGCTAGCGGAAGCAGATACGCAGTATTTT. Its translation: CASSLGLAEADTQYF.

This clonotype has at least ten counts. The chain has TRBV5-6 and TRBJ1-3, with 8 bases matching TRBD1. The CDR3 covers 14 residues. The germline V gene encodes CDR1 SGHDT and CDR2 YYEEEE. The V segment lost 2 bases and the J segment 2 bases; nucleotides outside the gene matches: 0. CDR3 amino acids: CASSLQGAGNTIYF. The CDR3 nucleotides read TGTGCCAGCAGCTTACAGGGGGCTGGAAACACCATATATTTT. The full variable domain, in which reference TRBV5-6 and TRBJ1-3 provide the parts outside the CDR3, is DAGVTQSPTHLIKTRGQQVTLRCSPKSGHDTVSWYQQALGQGPQFIFQYYEEEERQRGNFPDRFSGHQFPNYSSELNVNALLLGDSALYLCASSLQGAGNTIYFGEGSWLTVV.

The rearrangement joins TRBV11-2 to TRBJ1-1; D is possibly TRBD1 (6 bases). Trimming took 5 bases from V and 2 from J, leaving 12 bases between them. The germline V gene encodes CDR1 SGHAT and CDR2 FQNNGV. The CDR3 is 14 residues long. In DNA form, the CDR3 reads TGTGCCAGCAGCGTAGGGGGGAGCAACACTGAAGCTTTCTTT. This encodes CASSVGGSNTEAFF.

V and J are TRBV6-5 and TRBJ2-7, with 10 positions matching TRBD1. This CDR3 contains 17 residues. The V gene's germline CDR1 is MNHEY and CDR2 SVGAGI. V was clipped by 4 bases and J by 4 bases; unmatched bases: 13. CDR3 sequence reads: CASSFNSGDRGLYEQYF. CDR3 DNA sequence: TGTGCCAGCAGTTTCAACTCCGGTGACAGGGGGCTGTACGAGCAGTACTTC.

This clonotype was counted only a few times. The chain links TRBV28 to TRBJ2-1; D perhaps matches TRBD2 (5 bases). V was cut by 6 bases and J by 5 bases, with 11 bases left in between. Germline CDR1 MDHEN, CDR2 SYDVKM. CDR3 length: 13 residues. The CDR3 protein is CASRVALHNEQFF. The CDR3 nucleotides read TGTGCCAGCAGGGTAGCGTTGCACAATGAGCAGTTCTTC.

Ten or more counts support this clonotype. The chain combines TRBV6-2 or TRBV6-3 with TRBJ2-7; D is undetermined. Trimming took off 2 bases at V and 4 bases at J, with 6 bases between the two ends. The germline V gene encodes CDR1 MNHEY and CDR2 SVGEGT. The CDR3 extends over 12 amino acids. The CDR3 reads CASSYPHYEQYF. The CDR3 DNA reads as TGTGCCAGCAGTTACCCCCATTACGAGCAGTACTTC.